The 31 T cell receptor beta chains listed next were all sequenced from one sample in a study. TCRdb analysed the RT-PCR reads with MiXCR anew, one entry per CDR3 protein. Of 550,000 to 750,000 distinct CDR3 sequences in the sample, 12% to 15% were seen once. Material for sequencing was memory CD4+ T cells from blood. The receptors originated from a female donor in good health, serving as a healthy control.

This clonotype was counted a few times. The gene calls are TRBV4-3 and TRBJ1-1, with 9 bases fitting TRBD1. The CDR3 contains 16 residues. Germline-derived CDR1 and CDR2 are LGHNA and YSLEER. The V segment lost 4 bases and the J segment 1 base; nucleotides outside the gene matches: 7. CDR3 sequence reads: CASSRGPGQGNTEAFF. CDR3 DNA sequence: TGCGCCAGCAGCCGAGGTCCGGGACAGGGGAACACTGAAGCTTTCTTT.

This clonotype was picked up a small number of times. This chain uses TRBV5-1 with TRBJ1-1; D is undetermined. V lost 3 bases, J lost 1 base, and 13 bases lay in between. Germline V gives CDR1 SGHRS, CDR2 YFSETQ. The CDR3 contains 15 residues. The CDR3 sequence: CASSSPREGNTEAFF. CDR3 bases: TGCGCCAGCAGCTCCCCGAGGGAGGGGAACACTGAAGCTTTCTTT. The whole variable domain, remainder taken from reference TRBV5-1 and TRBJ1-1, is KAGVTQTPRYLIKTRGQQVTLSCSPISGHRSVSWYQQTPGQGLQFLFEYFSETQRNKGNFPGRFSGRQFSNSRSEMNVSTLELGDSALYLCASSSPREGNTEAFFGQGTRLTVV.

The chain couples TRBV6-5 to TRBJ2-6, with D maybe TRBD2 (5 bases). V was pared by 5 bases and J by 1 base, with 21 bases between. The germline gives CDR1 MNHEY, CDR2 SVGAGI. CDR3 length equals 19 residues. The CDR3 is CASSTRRTTGESGANVLTF. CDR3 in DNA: TGTGCCAGCAGTACCCGGCGGACGACCGGGGAATCTGGGGCCAACGTCCTGACTTTC.

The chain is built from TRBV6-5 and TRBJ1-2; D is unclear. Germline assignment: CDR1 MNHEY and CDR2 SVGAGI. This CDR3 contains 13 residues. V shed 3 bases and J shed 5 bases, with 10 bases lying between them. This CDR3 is CASSYSGWYGYTF. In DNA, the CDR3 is TGTGCCAGCAGTTATTCGGGTTGGTATGGCTACACCTTC.

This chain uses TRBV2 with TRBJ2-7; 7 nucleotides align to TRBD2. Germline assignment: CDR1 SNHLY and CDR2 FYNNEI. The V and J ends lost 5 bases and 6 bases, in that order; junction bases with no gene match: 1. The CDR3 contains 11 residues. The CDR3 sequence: CASSSGTEQYF. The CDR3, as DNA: TGTGCCAGCAGTAGCGGGACCGAGCAGTACTTC. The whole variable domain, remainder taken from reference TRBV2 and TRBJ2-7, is EPEVTQTPSHQVTQMGQEVILRCVPISNHLYFYWYRQILGQKVEFLVSFYNNEISEKSEIFDDQFSVERPDGSNFTLKIRSTKLEDSAMYFCASSSGTEQYFGPGTRLTVT.

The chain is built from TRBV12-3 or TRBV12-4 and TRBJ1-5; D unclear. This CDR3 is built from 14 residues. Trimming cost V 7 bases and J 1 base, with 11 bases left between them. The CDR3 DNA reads TGTGCCAGCACGTCCAGCGCGAGCAATCAGCCCCAGCATTTT. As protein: CASTSSASNQPQHF.

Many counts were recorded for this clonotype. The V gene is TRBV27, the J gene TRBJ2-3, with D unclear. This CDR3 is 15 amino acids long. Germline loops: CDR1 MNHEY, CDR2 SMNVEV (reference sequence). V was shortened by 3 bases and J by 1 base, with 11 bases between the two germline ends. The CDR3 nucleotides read TGTGCCAGCAGTTTCGACCTGTTTGGCACAGATACGCAGTATTTT. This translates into CASSFDLFGTDTQYF.

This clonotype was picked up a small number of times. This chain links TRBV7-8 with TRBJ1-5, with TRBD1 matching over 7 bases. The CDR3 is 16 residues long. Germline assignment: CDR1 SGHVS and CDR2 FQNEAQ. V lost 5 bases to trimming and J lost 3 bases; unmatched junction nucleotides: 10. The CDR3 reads CASSLGFQGDNQPQHF. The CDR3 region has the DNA TGTGCCAGCAGCCTGGGGTTTCAGGGGGACAATCAGCCCCAGCATTTT. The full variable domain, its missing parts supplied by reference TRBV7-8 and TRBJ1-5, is GAGVSQSPRYKVAKRGQDVALRCDPISGHVSLFWYQQALGQGPEFLTYFQNEAQLDKSGLPSDRFFAERPEGSVSTLKIQRTQQEDSAVYLCASSLGFQGDNQPQHFGDGTRLSIL.

The CDR3 DNA sequence: TGTGCCAGCAGGACAGGGGGCTCAGAGCTTCAGCCCCAGCATTTT. It specifies CASRTGGSELQPQHF. The V and J genes are TRBV6-2 or TRBV6-3 and TRBJ1-5; 10 bases fit TRBD1. The J segment lost 6 bases and the V segment lost 6 bases, leaving 8 bases of the junction unmatched. Germline V gene data show CDR1 as MNHEY and CDR2 as SVGEGT. This CDR3 has 15 residues.

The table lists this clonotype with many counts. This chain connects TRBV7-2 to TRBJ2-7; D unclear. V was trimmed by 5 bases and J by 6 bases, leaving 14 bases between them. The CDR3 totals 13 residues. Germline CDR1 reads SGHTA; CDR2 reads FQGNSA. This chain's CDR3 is CASSRESASEQYF. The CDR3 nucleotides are TGTGCCAGCAGCCGAGAGAGCGCCAGCGAGCAGTACTTC.

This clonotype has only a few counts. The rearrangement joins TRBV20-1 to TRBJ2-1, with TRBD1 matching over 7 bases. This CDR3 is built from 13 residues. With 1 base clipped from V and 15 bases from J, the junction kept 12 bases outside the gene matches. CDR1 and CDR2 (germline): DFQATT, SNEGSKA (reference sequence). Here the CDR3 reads CSARVHGQESLFF. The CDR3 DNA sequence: TGCAGTGCTAGAGTCCACGGACAGGAGAGCTTGTTCTTC.

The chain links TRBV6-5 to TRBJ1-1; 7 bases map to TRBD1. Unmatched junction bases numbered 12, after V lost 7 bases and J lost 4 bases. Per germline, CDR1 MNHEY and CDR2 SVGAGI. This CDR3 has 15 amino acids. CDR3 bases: TGTGCCAGCATTCCCCCAGGGGGTATCGGCACTGAAGCTTTCTTT. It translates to CASIPPGGIGTEAFF.

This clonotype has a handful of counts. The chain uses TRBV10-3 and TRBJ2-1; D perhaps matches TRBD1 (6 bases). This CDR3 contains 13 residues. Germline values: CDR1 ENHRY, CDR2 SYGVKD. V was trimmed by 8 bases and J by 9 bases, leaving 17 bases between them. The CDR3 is CAIVTGEGSEQFF. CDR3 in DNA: TGTGCCATCGTGACAGGTGAGGGGAGTGAGCAGTTCTTC.

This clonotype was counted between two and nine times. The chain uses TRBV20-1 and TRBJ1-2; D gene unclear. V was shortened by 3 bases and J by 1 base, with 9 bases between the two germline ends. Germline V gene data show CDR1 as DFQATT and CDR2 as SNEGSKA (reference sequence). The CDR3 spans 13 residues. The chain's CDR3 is CSASERNNYGYTF. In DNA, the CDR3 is TGCAGTGCTAGTGAAAGAAATAACTATGGCTACACCTTC.

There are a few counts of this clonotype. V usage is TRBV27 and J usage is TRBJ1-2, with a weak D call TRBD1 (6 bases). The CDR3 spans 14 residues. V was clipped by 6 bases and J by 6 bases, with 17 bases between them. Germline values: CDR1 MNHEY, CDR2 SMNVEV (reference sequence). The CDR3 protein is CASRLRGSGNGYTF. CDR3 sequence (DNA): TGTGCCAGCAGACTCAGGGGCTCAGGGAATGGCTACACCTTC.

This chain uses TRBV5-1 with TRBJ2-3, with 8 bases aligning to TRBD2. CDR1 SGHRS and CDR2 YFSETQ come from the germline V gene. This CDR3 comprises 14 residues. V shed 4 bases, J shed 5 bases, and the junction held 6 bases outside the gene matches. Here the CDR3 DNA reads TGCGCCAGCAGCCCCTCTACTAGCGGAGATACGCAGTATTTT. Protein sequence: CASSPSTSGDTQYF.

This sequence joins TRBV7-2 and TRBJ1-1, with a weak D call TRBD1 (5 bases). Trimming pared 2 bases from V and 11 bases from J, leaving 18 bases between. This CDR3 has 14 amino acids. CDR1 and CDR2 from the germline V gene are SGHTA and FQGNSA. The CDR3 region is CASSLSVQGSAAFF. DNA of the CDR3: TGTGCCAGCAGCTTATCGGTGCAGGGTTCTGCGGCTTTCTTT.

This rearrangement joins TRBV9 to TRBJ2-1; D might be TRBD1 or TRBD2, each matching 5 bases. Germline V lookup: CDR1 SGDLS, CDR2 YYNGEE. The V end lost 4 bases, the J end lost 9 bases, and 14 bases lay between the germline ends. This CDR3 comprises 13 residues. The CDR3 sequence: CASSSGPGTEQFF. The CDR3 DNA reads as TGTGCCAGCAGCTCCGGACCCGGGACTGAGCAGTTCTTC. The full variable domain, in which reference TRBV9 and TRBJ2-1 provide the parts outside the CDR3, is DSGVTQTPKHLITATGQRVTLRCSPRSGDLSVYWYQQSLDQGLQFLIQYYNGEERAKGNILERFSAQQFPDLHSELNLSSLELGDSALYFCASSSGPGTEQFFGPGTRLTVL.

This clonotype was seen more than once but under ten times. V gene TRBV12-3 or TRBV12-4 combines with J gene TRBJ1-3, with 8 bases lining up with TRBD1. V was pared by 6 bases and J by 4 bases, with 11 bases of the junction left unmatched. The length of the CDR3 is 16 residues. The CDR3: CASSLPGTGAGNTIYF. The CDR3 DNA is TGTGCCAGCAGCCTGCCCGGGACAGGCGCCGGAAACACCATATATTTT.

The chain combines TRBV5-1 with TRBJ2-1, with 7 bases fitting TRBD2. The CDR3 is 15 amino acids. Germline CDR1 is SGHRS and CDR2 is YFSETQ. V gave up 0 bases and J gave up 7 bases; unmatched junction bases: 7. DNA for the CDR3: TGCGCCAGCAGCTTGGCCGGGACTAAGGAAAATGAGCAGTTCTTC. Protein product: CASSLAGTKENEQFF.

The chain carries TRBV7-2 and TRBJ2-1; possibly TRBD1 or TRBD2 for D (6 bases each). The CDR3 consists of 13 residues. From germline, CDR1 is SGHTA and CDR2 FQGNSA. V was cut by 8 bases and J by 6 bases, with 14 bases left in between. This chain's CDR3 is CASSRGGINEQFF. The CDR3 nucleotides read TGTGCCAGCTCCAGAGGGGGGATCAATGAGCAGTTCTTC.

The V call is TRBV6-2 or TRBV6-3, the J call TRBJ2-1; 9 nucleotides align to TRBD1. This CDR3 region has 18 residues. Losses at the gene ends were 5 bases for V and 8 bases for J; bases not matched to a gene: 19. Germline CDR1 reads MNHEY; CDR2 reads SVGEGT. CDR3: CASSTGGFGREFSDEQFF. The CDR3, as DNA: TGTGCCAGCAGTACAGGGGGCTTTGGGCGGGAGTTCTCGGATGAGCAGTTCTTC.

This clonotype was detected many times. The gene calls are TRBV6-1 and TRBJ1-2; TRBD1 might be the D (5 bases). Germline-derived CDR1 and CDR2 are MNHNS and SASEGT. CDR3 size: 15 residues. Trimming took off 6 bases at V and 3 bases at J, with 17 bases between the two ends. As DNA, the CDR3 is TGTGCCAGCAGACCCGGCAGGGACGCCGACTATGGCTACACCTTC. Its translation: CASRPGRDADYGYTF.

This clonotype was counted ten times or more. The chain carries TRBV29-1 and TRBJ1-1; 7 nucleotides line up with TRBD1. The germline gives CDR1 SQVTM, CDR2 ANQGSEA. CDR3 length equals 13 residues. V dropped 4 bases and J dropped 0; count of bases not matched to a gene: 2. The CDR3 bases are TGCAGCGTTGGCGGACAGGTGAACACTGAAGCTTTCTTT. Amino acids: CSVGGQVNTEAFF.

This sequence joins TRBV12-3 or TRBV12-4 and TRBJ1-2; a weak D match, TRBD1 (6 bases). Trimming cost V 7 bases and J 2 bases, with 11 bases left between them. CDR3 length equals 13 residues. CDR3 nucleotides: TGTGCCAGCAATCCGACAGGAAACTATGGCTACACCTTC. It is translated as CASNPTGNYGYTF.

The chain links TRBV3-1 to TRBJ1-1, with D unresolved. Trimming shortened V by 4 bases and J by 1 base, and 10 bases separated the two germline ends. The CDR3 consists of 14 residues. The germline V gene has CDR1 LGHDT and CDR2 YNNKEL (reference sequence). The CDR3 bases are TGTGCCAGCAGCCTTACGTCAAAGAACACTGAAGCTTTCTTT. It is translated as CASSLTSKNTEAFF.

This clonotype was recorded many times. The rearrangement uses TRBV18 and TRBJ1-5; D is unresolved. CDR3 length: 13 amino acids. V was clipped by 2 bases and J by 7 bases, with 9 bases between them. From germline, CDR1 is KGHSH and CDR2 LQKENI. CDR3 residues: CASSPDAGQPQHF. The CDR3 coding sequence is TGTGCCAGCTCACCAGATGCAGGACAGCCCCAGCATTTT.

In DNA form, the CDR3 reads TGTGCCAGCAGTTTACCGATGAGGCCCTATGGCTACACCTTC. Its translation: CASSLPMRPYGYTF. The chain carries TRBV28 and TRBJ1-2; D uncertain. The V end was cut by 2 bases, the J end by 4 bases, with 11 bases between. The CDR3 sequence is 14 residues long. CDR1 and CDR2 (germline): MDHEN, SYDVKM.

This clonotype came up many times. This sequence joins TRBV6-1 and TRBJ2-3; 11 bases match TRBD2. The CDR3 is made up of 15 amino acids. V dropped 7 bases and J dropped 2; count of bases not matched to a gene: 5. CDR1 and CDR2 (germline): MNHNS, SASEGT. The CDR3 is CASNLAGGDTDTQYF. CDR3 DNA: TGTGCCAGCAATCTAGCGGGAGGTGACACAGATACGCAGTATTTT.

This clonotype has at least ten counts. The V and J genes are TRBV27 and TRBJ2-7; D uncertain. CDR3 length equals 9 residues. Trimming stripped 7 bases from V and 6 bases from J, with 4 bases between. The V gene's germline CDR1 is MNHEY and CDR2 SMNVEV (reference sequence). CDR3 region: CASKGEQYF. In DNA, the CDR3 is TGTGCCAGCAAGGGCGAGCAGTACTTC.

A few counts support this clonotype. The DNA of the CDR3 is TGCAGTGCCAGCTATGTCTCAGATACGCAGTATTTT. Encoded protein: CSASYVSDTQYF. The J gene is TRBJ2-3, the V gene TRBV20-1; D uncertain. The CDR3 runs to 12 residues. Germline V gene data show CDR1 as DFQATT and CDR2 as SNEGSKA (reference sequence). Trimming shortened V by 6 bases and J by 4 bases, and 11 bases separated the two germline ends.